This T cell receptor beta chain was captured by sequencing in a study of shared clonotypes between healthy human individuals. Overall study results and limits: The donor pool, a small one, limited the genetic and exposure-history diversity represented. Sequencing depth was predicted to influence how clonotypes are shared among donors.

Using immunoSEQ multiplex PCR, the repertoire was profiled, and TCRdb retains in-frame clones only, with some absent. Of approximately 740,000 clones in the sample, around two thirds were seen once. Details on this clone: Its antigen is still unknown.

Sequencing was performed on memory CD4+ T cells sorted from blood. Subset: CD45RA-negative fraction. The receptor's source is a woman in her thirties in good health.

This chain's CDR3 is CASSRGQGPSADGYTF. The CDR3 nucleotides read TGTGCCAGCTCACGGGGACAGGGCCCTAGTGCGGATGGCTACACCTTC. The J gene is TRBJ1-2, the V gene TRBV18; 9 bases match TRBD1. CDR1 is KGHSH and CDR2 is LQKENI in the germline V gene. This CDR3 spans 16 amino acids. The V gene end was trimmed by 4 bases and the J gene end by 6 bases; junction bases not matched to a gene: 12.